This TCR beta chain came from a study of shared clonotypes between healthy human individuals. Produced via immunoSEQ multiplex PCR; TCRdb's table is partial and in-frame only. This sample has some 2.4 million clones, with 80% to 95% found just once. CDR3 length equals 13 residues. Germline CDR1 and CDR2: SGHRS and YFSETQ. Trimming left V 2 bases short and J 5 bases short, with 10 bases between. This clonotype was obtained from a man in his late teens or twenties in good health. Some clones in this sample may be carry-over from other donors' samples. The chain links TRBV5-1 to TRBJ2-5; TRBD2 might be the D (5 bases). The sample consisted of naive CD4+ T cells from PBMCs. Specified subset: CD45RA+ positively selected. The CDR3 spells CASSLRDRETQYF. CDR3 DNA: TGCGCCAGCAGCTTACGGGATAGGGAGACCCAGTACTTC.